A single sample gave rise to the 3 T cell receptor beta chains below, sequenced in a study of regulatory T cells in long-lasting Graves disease listed by TCRdb under 2021. Libraries came from multiplex PCR. Sequencing was performed on an Illumina HiSeq 4000. iRepertoire HTBI primers and Arm-PCR amplification of CDR3 regions were used to construct TCR beta libraries. TCRdb passed the public sequencing reads through fastp at Q25 and MiXCR, retaining productive beta sequences. Each entry merges the rows of one CDR3 protein and shows their most common DNA and genes. Within this sample are some 330,000 distinct CDR3 sequences, with 20% to 25% of them counted one time only. Approximately 27% of the sample comes from the top ten. Reading the label with the study, this specimen's time point is: persistent/refractory GD, antithyroid drugs over 5 years with positive TRAb. RNA was extracted from PBMCs in TRIzol for both TCR sequencing and RNA sequencing.

This specimen consisted of peripheral blood mononuclear cells (PBMCs), obtained when the disease was refractory, from a patient treated with antithyroid drugs. The receptors shown here come from a woman in her thirties or forties with Graves disease. Donor details come from another sample of the same person, matched by shared clones.

This chain links TRBV11-2 with TRBJ2-3; possibly TRBD2 for D (5 bases). The CDR3 spans 15 residues. V lost 1 base and J 3 bases, leaving 11 bases between the germline ends. Germline values: CDR1 SGHAT, CDR2 FQNNGV. The CDR3 spells CASSLGASGTDTQYF. CDR3 DNA: TGTGCCAGCAGCTTAGGGGCCTCGGGAACAGATACGCAGTATTTT.

This clonotype was recorded many times. The chain employs TRBV6-1 and TRBJ1-1; 12 bases align to TRBD1. Germline-derived CDR1 and CDR2 are MNHNS and SASEGT. The CDR3 is made up of 15 amino acids. The ends lost 6 bases at V and 1 base at J; junction bases unmatched: 3. CDR3 region: CASRGDRGPNTEAFF. The CDR3 DNA reads TGTGCCAGCAGAGGGGACAGGGGGCCGAACACTGAAGCTTTCTTT.

This chain links TRBV12-3 or TRBV12-4 with TRBJ1-5; D is unresolved. Trimming stripped 5 bases from V and 2 bases from J, with 19 bases between. The CDR3 totals 17 residues. CDR3 region: CASSPGGVLVGNQPQHF. The CDR3 nucleotides read TGTGCCAGCAGTCCGGGAGGCGTCCTCGTTGGCAATCAGCCCCAGCATTTT.